These 11 T cell receptor beta chains were all obtained from the same sample, sequenced in a study of blood T cell repertoires in COVID-19. The repertoire was sequenced with immunoSEQ multiplex PCR; TCRdb's copy has only in-frame clones and lacks some. The sample has roughly 40,000 clones; approximately 90% are singletons. Sequenced input: peripheral blood. The origin of the receptors is a human donor in a cohort sampled during active COVID-19.

The V and J genes are TRBV7-6 and TRBJ1-5; 7 positions match TRBD1. There are 15 residues in the CDR3. V shed 1 base, J shed 5 bases, and the junction held 5 bases outside the gene matches. Germline V gene lookup returns CDR1 SGHVS and CDR2 FNYEAQ. CDR3 sequence: CASSLVEGADQPQHF. The CDR3 bases are TGTGCCAGCAGCTTAGTAGAGGGGGCTGATCAGCCCCAGCATTTT.

This clone was found once. The V and J genes are TRBV12-3 or TRBV12-4 and TRBJ2-7; D remains unclear. The CDR3 is 12 amino acids. V shed 5 bases and J shed 1 base, with 6 bases lying between them. CDR3 in DNA: TGTGCCAGCAGTCCCGGGTCCTACGAGCAGTACTTC. Its protein product is CASSPGSYEQYF.

This clone was counted a single time. The chain is built from TRBV6-6 and TRBJ1-1, with 7 positions matching TRBD1. V gave up 7 bases and J gave up 1 base; unmatched junction bases: 9. Per germline, CDR1 MNHNY and CDR2 SVGAGI (reference sequence). This CDR3 has 15 residues. CDR3 coding DNA: TGTGCCAGCACCACACCGACAGGGAAGAACACTGAAGCTTTCTTT. Translated: CASTTPTGKNTEAFF.

The V gene is TRBV7-2, the J gene TRBJ2-1, with D possibly matching TRBD1 (6 bases). This CDR3 contains 12 residues. The germline V and J ends were trimmed by 1 base and 13 bases, with 11 bases remaining between them. Germline CDR1 reads SGHTA; CDR2 reads FQGNSA. The CDR3 sequence is CASSLGPRGQFF. The CDR3, as DNA: TGTGCCAGCAGCTTAGGTCCCAGGGGACAGTTCTTC.

The gene calls are TRBV9 and TRBJ2-7, with a tentative D call TRBD2 (5 bases). V was shortened by 1 base and J by 0 bases, with 14 bases between the two germline ends. Germline CDR1 SGDLS, CDR2 YYNGEE. The CDR3 is made up of 16 amino acids. The CDR3 nucleotides read TGTGCCAGCAGCGTAACGGGGAATAGTGGCTCCTACGAGCAGTACTTC. The encoded protein is CASSVTGNSGSYEQYF. Combining the CDR3 with reference TRBV9 and TRBJ2-7 gives the whole variable domain DSGVTQTPKHLITATGQRVTLRCSPRSGDLSVYWYQQSLDQGLQFLIQYYNGEERAKGNILERFSAQQFPDLHSELNLSSLELGDSALYFCASSVTGNSGSYEQYFGPGTRLTVT.

The CDR3 sequence: CASSLPGMNTEAFF. In nucleotides, the CDR3 is TGTGCCAGCAGCTTGCCGGGGATGAACACTGAAGCTTTCTTT. V and J are TRBV5-5 and TRBJ1-1; no definite D call. This CDR3 contains 14 residues. Germline loops: CDR1 SGHKS, CDR2 YYEKEE (reference sequence). With 1 base removed from V and 0 bases from J, the gap between germline ends came to 7 bases.

The V gene is TRBV4-1, the J gene TRBJ1-4; possible D gene TRBD1, 5 bases. V was clipped by 1 base and J by 4 bases, with 16 bases between them. The CDR3 loop spans 17 amino acids. Per the germline V gene, CDR1 is MGHRA and CDR2 is YSYEKL. The CDR3 bases are TGCGCCAGCAGCCAAGTCCAACTTAAGGGGCTTAATGAAAAACTGTTTTTT. Residues: CASSQVQLKGLNEKLFF.

This chain uses TRBV6-2 or TRBV6-3 with TRBJ2-7; maybe TRBD2 (5 bases). The CDR3 extends over 14 amino acids. V shed 2 bases and J shed 6 bases, with 14 bases lying between them. Germline CDR1 reads MNHEY; CDR2 reads SVGEGT. The CDR3 spells CASSYGGLGAEQYF. Written as DNA, the CDR3 is TGTGCCAGCAGTTACGGCGGGTTGGGTGCCGAGCAGTACTTC.

The chain employs TRBV7-2 and TRBJ1-2, with 9 bases matching TRBD1. The germline V gene encodes CDR1 SGHTA and CDR2 FQGNSA. This CDR3 spans 14 amino acids. Trimming took 6 bases from V and 5 from J; bases not matched to a gene: 7. The CDR3 spells CASRIQGAGYGYTF. The CDR3 DNA is TGTGCCAGCAGGATACAGGGGGCCGGGTATGGCTACACCTTC.

This chain connects TRBV2 to TRBJ1-2; 7 nucleotides match TRBD1. V shed 2 bases and J 8 bases; nucleotides not matched to a gene: 17. This CDR3 region has 17 residues. Germline CDR1 SNHLY, CDR2 FYNNEI. CDR3 sequence (DNA): TGTGCCAGCAGTGAATTCCACAGGGGAAGCCCCTCTAACGGCTACACCTTC. This gives the protein CASSEFHRGSPSNGYTF.

The CDR3 sequence: CASSGLGGSNTEAFF. CDR3 nucleotides: TGTGCCAGCAGTGGATTGGGGGGGTCAAACACTGAAGCTTTCTTT. V usage is TRBV6-2 or TRBV6-3 and J usage is TRBJ1-1, with D perhaps matching TRBD1 (5 bases). With 5 bases removed from V and 2 bases from J, the gap between germline ends came to 15 bases. In germline, CDR1 is MNHEY, CDR2 SVGEGT. There are 15 residues in the CDR3.